This T cell receptor (beta chain) was identified in a study of T cell responses to AZD1222 COVID-19 vaccine. Germline values: CDR1 MNHEY, CDR2 SMNVEV (reference sequence). The V gene lost 3 bases and the J gene lost 4 bases, with 4 bases spanning the gap. CDR3 size: 11 residues. A word on this clone: The antigen is unknown.

Study-level results: The donor cohort was predominantly white British with a female majority, and clonal diversity may have been underestimated. Spike regions recognized by vaccine-associated CD4 TCRs spanned the protein, led by 160-218 and 743-854.

The assay was immunoSEQ multiplex PCR, and TCRdb's table has in-frame clones only and misses some. The sample yields tens of thousands of clones, roughly 84% seen once. The V and J genes are TRBV27 and TRBJ2-7; unclear D gene. This specimen consisted of peripheral blood, obtained on day 0 of AZD1222 vaccination. This clonotype was obtained from an adult in good health. The CDR3 sequence is CASSFGYEQYF. DNA for the CDR3: TGTGCCAGCAGTTTCGGGTACGAGCAGTACTTC.